The 8 T cell receptor beta chains in this list originate from one sample, sequenced in a study of cytomegalovirus exposure and HLA in healthy donors. The data were produced by immunoSEQ multiplex PCR, yet TCRdb's version contains in-frame clones alone and is incomplete. The repertoire holds some 170,000 clones, less than 90% seen once, with approximately 5% in the top ten. The sample taken for sequencing was PBMCs. Source of these receptors: a woman in her 30s in good health and CMV-seronegative.

The chain has TRBV9 and TRBJ2-3, with no clear D. Deletions cut 1 base from V and 1 base from J, with 7 bases between. This CDR3 is built from 14 residues. Germline V lookup: CDR1 SGDLS, CDR2 YYNGEE. For the CDR3, the DNA is TGTGCCAGCAGCGTACTTCCGGGCACAGATACGCAGTATTTT. Encoded protein: CASSVLPGTDTQYF.

A single count supports this clone. The chain links TRBV27 to TRBJ1-4; 9 positions agree with TRBD1. The CDR3 totals 14 residues. Germline CDR1 MNHEY, CDR2 SMNVEV (reference sequence). J lost 10 bases, V lost 6 bases, and 9 bases had no gene match. The CDR3 sequence: CASSQRQGVGKLFF. In nucleotides, the CDR3 is TGTGCCAGCAGCCAGAGACAGGGGGTGGGAAAACTGTTTTTT.

This chain uses TRBV4-1 with TRBJ2-5; 9 bases match TRBD2. Germline CDR1 is MGHRA and CDR2 is YSYEKL. The CDR3 is 14 residues long. Germline trimming cut 1 base from V and 3 bases from J; bases unmatched to any gene: 0. The CDR3 is CASSQGLAEETQYF. CDR3 sequence (DNA): TGCGCCAGCAGCCAAGGACTAGCGGAAGAGACCCAGTACTTC.

The rearrangement joins TRBV11-1 to TRBJ1-6; 8 positions agree with TRBD1. The CDR3 totals 19 residues. Trimming took 3 bases from V and 5 from J; bases not matched to a gene: 15. CDR1 is SGHAT and CDR2 is FQDESV in the germline V gene (reference sequence). The CDR3 spells CASSFDGQGVLLDNSPLHF. CDR3 in DNA: TGTGCCAGCAGCTTCGACGGACAGGGCGTCCTTCTGGATAATTCACCCCTCCACTTT.

This chain joins TRBV29-1 and TRBJ2-7; 9 bases are a match to TRBD2. Germline CDR1 and CDR2: SQVTM and ANQGSEA. This CDR3 is built from 13 residues. V shed 4 bases, J shed 1 base, and the junction held 2 bases outside the gene matches. CDR3: CSVGSGSSYEQYF. The CDR3 DNA sequence: TGCAGCGTTGGTAGCGGGAGTTCCTACGAGCAGTACTTC.

The chain combines TRBV6-6 with TRBJ1-5, with D tentatively TRBD1 (5 bases). The CDR3 is 16 amino acids. With 0 bases removed from V and 5 bases from J, the gap between germline ends came to 14 bases. Germline V gene data show CDR1 as MNHNY and CDR2 as SVGAGI (reference sequence). The chain's CDR3 is CASSYSTGGFDQPQHF. DNA of the CDR3: TGTGCCAGCAGTTACTCAACGGGGGGATTTGATCAGCCCCAGCATTTT.

The V gene is TRBV4-3, the J gene TRBJ2-2; D remains ambiguous. Trimming removed 4 bases from V and 0 bases from J, with 6 bases in between. In germline, CDR1 is LGHNA, CDR2 YSLEER. CDR3 size: 14 residues. CDR3 bases: TGCGCCAGCAGCCCGGAGCCGAACACCGGGGAGCTGTTTTTT. Translating gives CASSPEPNTGELFF.

This clone turned up a few times. V usage is TRBV28 and J usage is TRBJ1-2, with a possible D match to TRBD1 (5 bases). Per germline, CDR1 MDHEN and CDR2 SYDVKM. Trimming took off 10 bases at V and 4 bases at J, with 16 bases between the two ends. The CDR3 extends over 13 amino acids. The CDR3 protein is CATPGPTGYGYTF. For the CDR3, the DNA is TGTGCCACCCCGGGACCTACGGGCTATGGCTACACCTTC.